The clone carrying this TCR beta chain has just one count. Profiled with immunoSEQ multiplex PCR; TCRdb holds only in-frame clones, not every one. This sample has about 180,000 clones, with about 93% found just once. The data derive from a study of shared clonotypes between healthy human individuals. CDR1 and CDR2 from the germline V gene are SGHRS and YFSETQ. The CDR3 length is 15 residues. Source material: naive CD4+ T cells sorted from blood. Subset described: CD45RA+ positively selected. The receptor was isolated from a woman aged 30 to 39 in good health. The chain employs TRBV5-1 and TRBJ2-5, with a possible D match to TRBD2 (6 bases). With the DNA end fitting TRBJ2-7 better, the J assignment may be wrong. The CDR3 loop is CASSASASGLSEQYF. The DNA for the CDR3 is TGCGCCAGCAGCGCTTCGGCCAGCGGGTTGAGCGAGCAGTACTTC.